Listed below are T cell receptor beta chains from one sample, sequenced in a study of blood T cell repertoires in COVID-19. This table comes from immunoSEQ multiplex PCR, and its TCRdb copy is limited to in-frame clones, with some not included. Of approximately 220,000 clones listed, 75% to 90% were seen once; the top ten hold 3.5% to 5.5%. Sequenced material: PBMCs or T cells enriched from blood (not recorded which). These receptors were obtained from a woman aged 25 to 39 who had been exposed to COVID-19. Both conserved end residues are part of each CDR3. The D gene is left open where the match is weak. Rows give clone size only sometimes, using once, few, many, or a class for an expanded clone.

d_gene | j_gene | abundance | v_gene | CDR3aa | CDR3nt
- | TRBJ1-1 | few | TRBV6-5 | CASSYSFGLFNAEAFF | TGTGCCAGCAGTTACTCGTTTGGGCTTTTCAACGCTGAAGCTTTCTTT
TRBD1 | TRBJ1-6 | - | TRBV5-1 | CASSIQGTGDRDSPLHF | TGCGCCAGCAGCATCCAGGGGACAGGGGACCGGGATTCACCCCTCCACTTT
- | TRBJ2-5 | few | TRBV7-2 | CASSLERLQETQYF | TGTGCCAGCAGCTTAGAGCGGCTGCAAGAGACCCAGTACTTC
- | TRBJ2-7 | - | TRBV27 | CASSLGTAYEQYF | TGTGCCAGCAGTTTAGGCACAGCCTACGAGCAGTACTTC
TRBD2 | TRBJ2-3 | - | TRBV5-1 | CASSAGTTNTDTQYF | TGCGCCAGCAGCGCCGGGACTACCAACACAGATACGCAGTATTTT
- | TRBJ2-7 | - | TRBV24-1 | CATSDSGSYEQYF | TGTGCCACCAGTGATAGCGGTTCCTACGAGCAGTACTTC
TRBD1 | TRBJ1-4 | once | TRBV28 | CATQGREKLFF | TGTGCCACACAGGGGAGGGAAAAACTGTTTTTT
TRBD1 | TRBJ1-2 | - | TRBV27 | CASSFRDRGGYTF | TGTGCCAGCAGTTTCCGCGACAGGGGAGGCTACACCTTC
- | TRBJ2-1 | few | TRBV7-2 | CASRTMTVNNEQFF | TGTGCCAGCAGGACCATGACAGTGAACAATGAGCAGTTCTTC
- | TRBJ1-4 | - | TRBV19 | CASRLPGVEKLFF | TGTGCCAGTAGGTTACCAGGGGTCGAAAAACTGTTTTTT